The entry below gives a single T cell receptor beta chain sequence along with its context. The antigen is unknown. Germline values: CDR1 SGDLS, CDR2 YYNGEE. Trimming removed 0 bases from V and 5 bases from J, with 15 bases in between. The CDR3 extends over 15 amino acids. Donors counted as nominally healthy when sampled, yet unrecorded immune exposures were likely. The data were obtained in a study of cytomegalovirus exposure and HLA in healthy donors. Primers included in the PCR were 60 Vbeta and 13 Jbeta primers. Using immunoSEQ multiplex PCR, the repertoire was profiled, and TCRdb retains in-frame clones only, with some absent. The data hold about 67,000 clones, with approximately 90% observed a single time. Study-wide results and caveats: Some highly shared sequence variants likely arose as a pipeline artifact. An analysis that came later showed most CMV-associated TCR beta chains appearing HLA-restricted.

Sequenced input: PBMCs. The clonotype comes from a woman in her 30s in good health and CMV-seropositive. V usage is TRBV9 and J usage is TRBJ2-7, with D possibly matching TRBD2 (6 bases). The CDR3: CASSVGRELSNEQYF. CDR3 in DNA: TGTGCCAGCAGCGTAGGGAGGGAGTTGAGCAACGAGCAGTACTTC.